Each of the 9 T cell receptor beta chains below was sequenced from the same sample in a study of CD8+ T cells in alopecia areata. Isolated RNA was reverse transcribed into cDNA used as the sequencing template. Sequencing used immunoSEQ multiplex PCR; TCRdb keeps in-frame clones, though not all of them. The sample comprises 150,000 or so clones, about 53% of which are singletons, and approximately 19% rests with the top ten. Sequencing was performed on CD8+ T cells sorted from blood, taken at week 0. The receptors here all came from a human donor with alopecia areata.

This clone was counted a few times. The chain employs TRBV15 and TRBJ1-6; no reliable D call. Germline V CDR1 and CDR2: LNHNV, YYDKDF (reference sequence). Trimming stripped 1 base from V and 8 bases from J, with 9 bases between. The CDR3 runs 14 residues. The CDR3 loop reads CATSRVLGHSPLHF. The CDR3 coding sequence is TGTGCCACCAGCAGAGTTTTAGGGCATTCACCCCTCCACTTT.

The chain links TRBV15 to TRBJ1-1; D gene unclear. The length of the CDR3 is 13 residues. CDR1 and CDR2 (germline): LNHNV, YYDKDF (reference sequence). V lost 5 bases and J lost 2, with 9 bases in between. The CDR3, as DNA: TGTGCCACCAGCGGTTCGGTTAACACTGAAGCTTTCTTT. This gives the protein CATSGSVNTEAFF. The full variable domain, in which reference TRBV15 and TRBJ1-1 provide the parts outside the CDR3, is DAMVIQNPRYQVTQFGKPVTLSCSQTLNHNVMYWYQQKSSQAPKLLFHYYDKDFNNEADTPDNFQSRRPNTSFCFLDIRSPGLGDTAMYLCATSGSVNTEAFFGQGTRLTVV.

The CDR3 is CSVGGGSLNTEAFF. In DNA form, the CDR3 reads TGCAGCGTTGGAGGGGGCAGCTTGAACACTGAAGCTTTCTTT. This rearrangement joins TRBV29-1 to TRBJ1-1, with 7 bases aligning to TRBD1. V gave up 4 bases and J gave up 0 bases; unmatched junction bases: 5. CDR1 SQVTM and CDR2 ANQGSEA come from the germline V gene. The length of the CDR3 is 14 residues.

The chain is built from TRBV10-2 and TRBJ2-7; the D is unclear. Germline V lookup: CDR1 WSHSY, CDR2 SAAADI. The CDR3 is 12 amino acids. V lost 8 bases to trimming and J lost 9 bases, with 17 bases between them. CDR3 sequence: CASALVLLRQYF. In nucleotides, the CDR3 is TGCGCCAGCGCCTTGGTCCTTTTGAGGCAGTACTTC.

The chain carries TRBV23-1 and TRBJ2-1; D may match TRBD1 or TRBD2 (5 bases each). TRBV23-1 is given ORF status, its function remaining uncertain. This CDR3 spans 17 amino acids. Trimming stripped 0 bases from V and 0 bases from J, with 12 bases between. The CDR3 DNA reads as TGCGCCAGCAGTCAATCAGGGACCGAAGGCTCCTACAATGAGCAGTTCTTC. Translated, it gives CASSQSGTEGSYNEQFF.

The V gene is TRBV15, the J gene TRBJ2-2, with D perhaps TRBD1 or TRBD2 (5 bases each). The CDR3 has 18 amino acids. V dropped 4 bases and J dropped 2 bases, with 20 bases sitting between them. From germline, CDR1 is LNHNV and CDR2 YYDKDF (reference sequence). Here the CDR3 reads CATSMGVRIAPNTGELFF. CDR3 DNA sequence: TGTGCCACCAGCATGGGGGTTAGGATAGCCCCAAACACCGGGGAGCTGTTTTTT.

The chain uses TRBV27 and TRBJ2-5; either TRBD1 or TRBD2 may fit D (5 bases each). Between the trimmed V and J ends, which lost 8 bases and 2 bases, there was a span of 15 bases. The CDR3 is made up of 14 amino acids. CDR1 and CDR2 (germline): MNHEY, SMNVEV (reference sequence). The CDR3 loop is CASAPGPRQETQYF. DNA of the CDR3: TGTGCCAGCGCGCCGGGACCCCGACAAGAGACCCAGTACTTC.

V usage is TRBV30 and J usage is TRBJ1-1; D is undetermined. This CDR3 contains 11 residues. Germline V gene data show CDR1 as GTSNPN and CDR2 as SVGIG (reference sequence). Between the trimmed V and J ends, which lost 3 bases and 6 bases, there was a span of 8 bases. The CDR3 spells CAWSHTPEAFF. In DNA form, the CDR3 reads TGTGCCTGGAGCCATACACCTGAAGCTTTCTTT. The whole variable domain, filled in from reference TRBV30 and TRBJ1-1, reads SQTIHQWPATLVQPVGSPLSLECTVEGTSNPNLYWYRQAAGRGLQLLFYSVGIGQISSEVPQNLSASRPQDRQFILSSKKLLLSDSGFYLCAWSHTPEAFFGQGTRLTVV.

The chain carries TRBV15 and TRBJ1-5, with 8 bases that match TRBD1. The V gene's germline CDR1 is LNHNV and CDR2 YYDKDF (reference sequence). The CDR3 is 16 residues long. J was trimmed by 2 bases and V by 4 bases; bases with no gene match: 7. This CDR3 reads CATSTQGANGNQPQHF. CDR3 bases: TGTGCCACCAGCACTCAGGGGGCGAATGGCAATCAGCCCCAGCATTTT.